This T cell receptor beta chain is from a study of T cell changes during pregnancy in multiple sclerosis. The CDR3 loop spans 15 amino acids. The V and J ends lost 7 bases and 1 base respectively, with 16 bases between them. Germline values: CDR1 LNHDA, CDR2 SQIVND (reference sequence). Profiled with immunoSEQ multiplex PCR; TCRdb holds only in-frame clones, not every one. The table lists 50,000 or so clones, around 92% of them singletons. The V and J genes are TRBV19 and TRBJ1-2; the D is unclear. The sample was CD4+ T cells from peripheral blood mononuclear cells, taken in the third trimester of pregnancy. The receptor's source is a female donor with multiple sclerosis, enrolled in a pregnancy study. This CDR3 reads CASTALDGINYGYTF. The CDR3 coding sequence is TGTGCCAGTACCGCATTGGACGGGATTAACTATGGCTACACCTTC.